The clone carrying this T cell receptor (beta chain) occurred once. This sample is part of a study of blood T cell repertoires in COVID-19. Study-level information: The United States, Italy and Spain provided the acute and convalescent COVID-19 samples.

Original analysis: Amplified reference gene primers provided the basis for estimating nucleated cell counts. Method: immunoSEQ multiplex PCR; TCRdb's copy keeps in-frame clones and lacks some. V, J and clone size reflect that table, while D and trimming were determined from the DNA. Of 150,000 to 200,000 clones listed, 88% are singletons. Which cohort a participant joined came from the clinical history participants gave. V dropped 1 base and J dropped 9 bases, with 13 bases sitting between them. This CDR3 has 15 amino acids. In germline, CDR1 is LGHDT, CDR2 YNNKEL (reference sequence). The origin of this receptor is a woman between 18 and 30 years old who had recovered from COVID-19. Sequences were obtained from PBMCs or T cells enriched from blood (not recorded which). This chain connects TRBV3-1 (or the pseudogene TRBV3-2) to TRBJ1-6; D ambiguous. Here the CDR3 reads CASSQAYSPGSPLHF. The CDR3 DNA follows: TGTGCCAGCAGCCAAGCTTACAGCCCTGGTTCACCCCTCCACTTT.